This T cell receptor (beta chain) was retrieved from a study of blood T cell repertoires in COVID-19. Turning to the study itself: Some COVID-19 samples were acute and others convalescent; all came from the United States, Italy and Spain. T cells, B-cell-depleted T cells, or PBMCs provided the cDNA or gDNA that served as material.

Germline trimming cut 4 bases from V and 2 bases from J; bases unmatched to any gene: 3. The CDR3 extends over 15 amino acids. Germline loops: CDR1 SGHVS, CDR2 FNYEAQ. This clone occurred a few times. In the original analysis: Reference gene primers were amplified, and this amplification served to estimate nucleated cell counts. TCRdb keeps only in-frame clones here, not all; method: immunoSEQ multiplex PCR. The D gene and trimming were derived from the DNA, and the V and J assignments and clone size from that table. The sample contains 46,000 or so clones, 80% to 90% of which appear only once. The source of this sequence is a man in his forties or fifties with acute or convalescent COVID-19. This rearrangement joins TRBV7-6 to TRBJ2-7; 12 bases line up with TRBD2. The sequencing sample was made of peripheral blood. CDR3 loop: CASSSGLAGPYEQYF. For the CDR3, the DNA is TGTGCCAGCAGCTCAGGACTAGCGGGGCCCTACGAGCAGTACTTC.